A single sample gave rise to the 3 T cell receptor beta chains below, sequenced in a study of blood T cell repertoires in COVID-19. Some clones are missing from TCRdb's copy, which holds only in-frame ones; the method was immunoSEQ multiplex PCR. Among approximately 100,000 clones listed, 80% to 90% were seen once. Source material: PBMCs or T cells enriched from blood (not recorded which). These receptors all stem from a woman aged 45-65 years who had recovered from COVID-19.

This clone was seen once. The V and J genes are TRBV27 and TRBJ2-3, with D perhaps TRBD1 (6 bases). The V end lost 6 bases, the J end lost 2 bases, and 15 bases lay between the germline ends. Germline V gives CDR1 MNHEY, CDR2 SMNVEV (reference sequence). The CDR3 is made up of 15 amino acids. DNA for the CDR3: TGTGCCAGCAGGGGGGCTCAAAAAGACACAGATACGCAGTATTTT. It specifies CASRGAQKDTDTQYF.

This clone was observed at least ten times. This chain uses TRBV12-3 or TRBV12-4 with TRBJ2-7; possible D gene TRBD2, 6 bases. Trimming stripped 4 bases from V and 3 bases from J, with 10 bases between. The CDR3 totals 13 residues. CDR3 coding DNA: TGTGCCAGCAGTTGGGGACTGAACTACGAGCAGTACTTC. Amino acid sequence: CASSWGLNYEQYF.

V and J are TRBV30 and TRBJ1-2; the D gene is possibly TRBD1 (6 bases). The germline V and J ends were trimmed by 7 bases and 0 bases, with 6 bases remaining between them. The CDR3 totals 11 residues. Germline lookup yields CDR1 GTSNPN and CDR2 SVGIG (reference sequence). CDR3 region: CASGANYGYTF. In nucleotides, the CDR3 is TGTGCCTCAGGGGCTAACTATGGCTACACCTTC.